The rows below give T cell receptor beta chains drawn from one sample of a study of identifying expanded T cells in peripheral blood. Profiling relied on immunoSEQ multiplex PCR, and the TCRdb table lists in-frame clones only, not all of them. The sample consists of roughly 96,000 clones, around 90% of them appearing once. The source material was blood. Source of these receptors: a person aged 18 to 75 in good health. The CDR3 runs from the conserved cysteine through the conserved F or W. Each record gives: V gene, CDR3 protein.

v_gene: TRBV2; CDR3aa: CASRLQGRSTGELFF
v_gene: TRBV19; CDR3aa: CAVRQAAGTEAFF
v_gene: TRBV19; CDR3aa: CASSIRSRVNTEAFF
v_gene: TRBV5-1; CDR3aa: CASSLGRGSFEGLFF
v_gene: TRBV4-2; CDR3aa: CASSQGTGGYGYTF
v_gene: TRBV9; CDR3aa: CASSLNRGGHQETQYF
v_gene: TRBV6-5; CDR3aa: CASSYATRGSYTF
v_gene: TRBV5-1; CDR3aa: CASSLVGVSGNTIYF
v_gene: TRBV2; CDR3aa: CASSEAGTRSTDTQYF
v_gene: TRBV5-1; CDR3aa: CASTPTGTGAYNEQFF
v_gene: TRBV7-3; CDR3aa: CASSRTSLNYNEQFF
v_gene: TRBV15; CDR3aa: CATSRDRATDTQYF
v_gene: TRBV7-9; CDR3aa: CAQMPVNTEAFF
v_gene: TRBV7-6; CDR3aa: CASSLNPGQASYNEQFF
v_gene: TRBV6-1; CDR3aa: CASSATIYEQYF
v_gene: TRBV30; CDR3aa: CAWSVHSGGTRPNTEAFF
v_gene: TRBV25-1; CDR3aa: CASSEGSSGRRAEQFF
v_gene: TRBV14; CDR3aa: CASSQLLGTGNTIYF
v_gene: TRBV11-3; CDR3aa: CASTSQGLGQETQYF
v_gene: TRBV5-3; CDR3aa: CARSYGGRLNTEAFF
v_gene: TRBV5-1; CDR3aa: CASSGTTGSLEFF
v_gene: TRBV19; CDR3aa: CASSEAVQAYEQYF
v_gene: TRBV25-1; CDR3aa: CASSPSVQGQTEAFF
v_gene: TRBV19; CDR3aa: CASRGGIYGYTF
v_gene: TRBV2; CDR3aa: CASFRDGGNTIYF
v_gene: TRBV30; CDR3aa: CAWSKGDNQPQHF
v_gene: TRBV5-1; CDR3aa: CASSLAGGRTNEQFF
v_gene: TRBV5-1; CDR3aa: CASSLGNGETIYF
v_gene: TRBV7-6; CDR3aa: CASSLAGGYSYEQYF
v_gene: TRBV19; CDR3aa: CASSIEGQGINEQFF
v_gene: TRBV10-3; CDR3aa: CATSSGPNTGELFF
v_gene: TRBV7-7; CDR3aa: CASSLATSWVRETQYF
v_gene: TRBV19; CDR3aa: CASSLGGTGNTIYF
v_gene: TRBV6-1; CDR3aa: CASSEFGRGNTGELFF
v_gene: TRBV4-3; CDR3aa: CASSPKQGFTDTQYF
v_gene: TRBV7-6; CDR3aa: CASSTHLRTGDGYGYTF
v_gene: TRBV11-2; CDR3aa: CASSLGRDVPLETQYF
v_gene: TRBV9; CDR3aa: CASSVSADTEAFF